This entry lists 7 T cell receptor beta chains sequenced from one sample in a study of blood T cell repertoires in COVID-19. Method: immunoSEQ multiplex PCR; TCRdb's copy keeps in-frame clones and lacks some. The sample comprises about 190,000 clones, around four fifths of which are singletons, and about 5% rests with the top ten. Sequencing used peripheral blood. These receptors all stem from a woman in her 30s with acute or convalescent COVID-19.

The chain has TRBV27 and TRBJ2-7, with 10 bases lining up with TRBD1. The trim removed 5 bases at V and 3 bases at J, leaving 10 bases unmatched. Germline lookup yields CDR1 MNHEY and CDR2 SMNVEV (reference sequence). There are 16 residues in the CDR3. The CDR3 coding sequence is TGTGCCAGCAGTCCATACCGACAGGGGGCCTTCTACGAGCAGTACTTC. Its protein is CASSPYRQGAFYEQYF.

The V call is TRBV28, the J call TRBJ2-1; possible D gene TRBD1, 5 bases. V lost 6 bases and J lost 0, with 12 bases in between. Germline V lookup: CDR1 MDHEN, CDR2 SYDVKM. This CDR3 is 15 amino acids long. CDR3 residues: CASRSRASSYNEQFF. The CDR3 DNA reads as TGTGCCAGCAGATCCAGGGCTAGCTCCTACAATGAGCAGTTCTTC.

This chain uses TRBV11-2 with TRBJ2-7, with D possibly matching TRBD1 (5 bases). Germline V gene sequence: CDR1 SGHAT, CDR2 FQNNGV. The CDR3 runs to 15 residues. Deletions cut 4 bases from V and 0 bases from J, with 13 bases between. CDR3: CASSSAWGPSYEQYF. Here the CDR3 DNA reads TGTGCCAGCAGCTCGGCCTGGGGCCCCTCCTACGAGCAGTACTTC.

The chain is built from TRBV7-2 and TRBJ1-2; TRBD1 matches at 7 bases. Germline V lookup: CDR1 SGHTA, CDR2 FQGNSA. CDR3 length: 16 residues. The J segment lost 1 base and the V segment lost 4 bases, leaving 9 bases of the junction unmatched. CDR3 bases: TGTGCCAGCAGCTCTTTGACAGGGACACTTAACTATGGCTACACCTTC. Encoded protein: CASSSLTGTLNYGYTF.

Here the CDR3 reads CASSLSGGSSYEQYF. CDR3 bases: TGTGCCAGCAGTTTATCGGGGGGAAGCTCCTACGAGCAGTACTTC. The rearrangement uses TRBV28 and TRBJ2-7; 7 bases fit TRBD2. The V gene end was trimmed by 1 base and the J gene end by 0 bases; junction bases not matched to a gene: 3. Germline V gives CDR1 MDHEN, CDR2 SYDVKM. CDR3 size: 15 residues.

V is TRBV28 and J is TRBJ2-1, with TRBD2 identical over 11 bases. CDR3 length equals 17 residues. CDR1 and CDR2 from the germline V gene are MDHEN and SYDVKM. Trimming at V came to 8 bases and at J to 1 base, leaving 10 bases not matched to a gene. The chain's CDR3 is CASCLAGGSLSYNEQFF. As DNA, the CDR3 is TGTGCCAGCTGTCTAGCGGGAGGCTCCCTTTCCTACAATGAGCAGTTCTTC.

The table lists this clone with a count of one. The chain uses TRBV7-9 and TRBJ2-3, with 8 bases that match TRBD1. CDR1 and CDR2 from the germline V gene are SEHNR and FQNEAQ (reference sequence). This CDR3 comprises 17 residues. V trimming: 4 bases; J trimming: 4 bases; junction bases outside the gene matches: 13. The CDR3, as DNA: TGTGCCAGCAGCTCCCCACGCGGGACAGGTCCCTCAGATACGCAGTATTTT. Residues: CASSSPRGTGPSDTQYF.